Below are 10 T cell receptor beta chains sequenced from a single sample in a study of cytomegalovirus exposure and HLA in healthy donors. The study ran its PCR with 60 Vbeta and 13 Jbeta primers. Generated by immunoSEQ multiplex PCR, the TCRdb table keeps only in-frame clones and is missing some. This sample carries 130,000 or so clones, roughly 70% of them seen once, and the ten largest clones take 6.5% to 8%. Sequences were obtained from PBMCs. The receptors were sampled from a man in his forties in good health and CMV-seropositive.

The CDR3 protein is CASSEAKKRTNTEAFF. CDR3 DNA: TGTGCCAGCAGTGAAGCGAAGAAGAGAACGAACACTGAAGCTTTCTTT. The genes are TRBV6-1 and TRBJ1-1; D is unresolved. Looked up from germline, CDR1 is MNHNS and CDR2 is SASEGT. The V end lost 0 bases, the J end lost 1 base, and 12 bases lay between the germline ends. The CDR3 length is 16 residues.

A few counts support this clone. The chain couples TRBV7-9 to TRBJ2-7; 7 bases map to TRBD2. J was trimmed by 2 bases and V by 5 bases; bases with no gene match: 6. CDR1 and CDR2 (germline): SEHNR, FQNEAQ (reference sequence). The CDR3 contains 14 residues. CDR3 residues: CASSEAGRAYEQYF. In DNA form, the CDR3 reads TGTGCCAGCAGCGAAGCAGGGAGGGCCTACGAGCAGTACTTC. The full variable domain, rest sourced from reference TRBV7-9 and TRBJ2-7, is DTGVSQNPRHKITKRGQNVTFRCDPISEHNRLYWYRQTLGQGPEFLTYFQNEAQLEKSRLLSDRFSAERPKGSFSTLEIQRTEQGDSAMYLCASSEAGRAYEQYFGPGTRLTVT.

The chain combines TRBV11-2 with TRBJ2-4; 7 bases are shared with TRBD1. V shed 5 bases, J shed 0 bases, and the junction held 13 bases outside the gene matches. The CDR3 spans 18 residues. CDR1 is SGHAT and CDR2 is FQNNGV in the germline V gene. CDR3 sequence reads: CASSAFPGDSLAKNIQYF. The DNA for the CDR3 is TGTGCCAGCAGCGCCTTCCCCGGGGACAGCCTAGCCAAAAACATTCAGTACTTC.

In nucleotides, the CDR3 is TGTGCCAGCTCACCTCTCGGGGATGAAAGCTCCTACAATGAGCAGTTCTTC. Translated: CASSPLGDESSYNEQFF. The genes are TRBV18 and TRBJ2-1; D might be TRBD2 (5 bases). The ends were cut back, 3 bases at V and 0 bases at J, with 15 bases in the middle. The CDR3 sequence is 17 residues long. CDR1 is KGHSH, CDR2 LQKENI, per germline.

The chain couples TRBV27 to TRBJ1-1, with a possible D match to TRBD1 (5 bases). Germline lookup yields CDR1 MNHEY and CDR2 SMNVEV (reference sequence). Trimming pared 5 bases from V and 4 bases from J, leaving 14 bases between. The CDR3 length is 14 residues. Here the CDR3 DNA reads TGTGCCAGCAGTATAACAGGCGGGGGCACTGAAGCTTTCTTT. It codes for CASSITGGGTEAFF.

The chain uses TRBV27 and TRBJ2-7; 12 bases fit TRBD2. V shed 6 bases and J 1 base; nucleotides not matched to a gene: 4. This CDR3 spans 15 amino acids. The V gene's germline CDR1 is MNHEY and CDR2 SMNVEV (reference sequence). CDR3 region: CASRPGLAGSYEQYF. Here the CDR3 DNA reads TGTGCCAGCAGACCGGGACTAGCGGGTTCCTACGAGCAGTACTTC.

This clone appeared a single time. The V gene is TRBV27, the J gene TRBJ2-7, with 11 bases fitting TRBD1. V lost 3 bases and J lost 4; bases outside the gene matches: 8. The CDR3 is 16 amino acids. CDR1 is MNHEY, CDR2 SMNVEV, per germline (reference sequence). CDR3 residues: CASSFHGQGAIYEQYF. Written as DNA, the CDR3 is TGTGCCAGCAGTTTCCACGGACAGGGGGCGATTTACGAGCAGTACTTC.

This chain connects TRBV5-6 to TRBJ2-7, with 7 positions matching TRBD1. CDR1 is SGHDT and CDR2 is YYEEEE in the germline V gene. V trimming: 4 bases; J trimming: 3 bases; junction bases outside the gene matches: 7. The CDR3 consists of 14 residues. CDR3 sequence: CASSPRGPFYEQYF. The CDR3 bases are TGTGCCAGCAGCCCGAGGGGGCCTTTCTACGAGCAGTACTTC.

The gene calls are TRBV27 and TRBJ2-6; a weak D match, TRBD1 (6 bases). The length of the CDR3 is 19 residues. Germline-derived CDR1 and CDR2 are MNHEY and SMNVEV (reference sequence). Between the trimmed V and J ends, which lost 3 bases and 4 bases, there was a span of 22 bases. DNA for the CDR3: TGTGCCAGCAGTTTCGATCCCGGGACAAGGACGGGGGGGGCCAACGTCCTGACTTTC. Its translation: CASSFDPGTRTGGANVLTF.

The rearrangement uses TRBV20-1 and TRBJ2-1, with a tentative D call TRBD1 (5 bases). V lost 6 bases and J lost 13, with 16 bases in between. The CDR3 totals 11 residues. In germline, CDR1 is DFQATT, CDR2 SNEGSKA (reference sequence). The CDR3, as DNA: TGCAGTGCGCCAGATTGGGGCCCCCAGTTCTTC. It is translated as CSAPDWGPQFF.